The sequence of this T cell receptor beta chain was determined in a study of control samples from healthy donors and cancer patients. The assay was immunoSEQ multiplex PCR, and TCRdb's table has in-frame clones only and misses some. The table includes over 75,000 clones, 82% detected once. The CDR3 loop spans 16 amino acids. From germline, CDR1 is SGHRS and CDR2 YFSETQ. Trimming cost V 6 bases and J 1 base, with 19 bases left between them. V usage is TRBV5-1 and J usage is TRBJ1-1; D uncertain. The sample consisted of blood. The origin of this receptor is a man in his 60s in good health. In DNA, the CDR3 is TGCGCCAGCAATATGGGGAACAGTCAAGAGAACACTGAAGCTTTCTTT. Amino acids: CASNMGNSQENTEAFF.